Following are 6 T cell receptor beta chains from one sample sequenced in a study of T cells in Graves' hyperthyroidism and ophthalmopathy. RNA transcripts were the template for amplifying TCR beta CDR3 regions. Primed by the HTBI set, a first-round RT-PCR was run on the TCR CDR3. Each CDR3 protein is one row after TCRdb ran MiXCR on the multiplex PCR reads. The data contain some 500,000 distinct CDR3 sequences, around 15% of them singletons. Sequencing used blood. The receptor source for this set is a young woman with Graves' hyperthyroidism.

This chain uses TRBV30 with TRBJ2-1; 13 nucleotides line up with TRBD2. The ends lost 0 bases at V and 14 bases at J; junction bases unmatched: 4. The CDR3 sequence is 13 residues long. The germline CDR1 and CDR2 sequences are GTSNPN and SVGIG (reference sequence). The CDR3 region is CAWSVGTSGMEFF. Written as DNA, the CDR3 is TGTGCCTGGAGTGTAGGGACTAGCGGGATGGAGTTCTTC.

This clonotype came up many times. V gene TRBV7-9 combines with J gene TRBJ2-1; no clear D. This CDR3 comprises 14 residues. In germline, CDR1 is SEHNR, CDR2 FQNEAQ (reference sequence). V dropped 8 bases and J dropped 8 bases, with 19 bases sitting between them. The CDR3 here is CASSRALGAHEQFF. The CDR3 DNA is TGTGCCAGCTCCCGGGCCTTGGGCGCCCATGAGCAGTTCTTC.

At least ten counts were recorded for this clonotype. The J gene is TRBJ1-4, the V gene TRBV19; D gene uncertain. Germline V gene data show CDR1 as LNHDA and CDR2 as SQIVND (reference sequence). The V gene lost 5 bases and the J gene lost 8 bases, with 21 bases spanning the gap. This CDR3 has 16 amino acids. In DNA form, the CDR3 reads TGTGCCAGTAGTTATGTCCTCGACCCGGGAGGCGAAAAACTGTTTTTT. Protein: CASSYVLDPGGEKLFF.

The chain has TRBV18 and TRBJ2-5; tentative D call: TRBD2 (6 bases). CDR3 length: 15 residues. Trimming shortened V by 6 bases and J by 1 base, and 15 bases separated the two germline ends. Germline V gene lookup returns CDR1 KGHSH and CDR2 LQKENI. The CDR3 region is CASSAGGRSQETQYF. In DNA, the CDR3 is TGTGCCAGCTCCGCCGGAGGGCGTAGCCAAGAGACCCAGTACTTC.

The chain joins TRBV12-3 or TRBV12-4 to TRBJ2-1; D unclear. The CDR3 consists of 12 residues. Between the trimmed V and J ends, which lost 4 bases and 8 bases, there was a span of 9 bases. The DNA of the CDR3 is TGTGCCAGCAGTTACGACTGGGATGAGCAGTTCTTC. Its protein product is CASSYDWDEQFF.

The J gene is TRBJ1-3, the V gene TRBV5-6; possibly TRBD1 for D (5 bases). CDR3 size: 17 residues. CDR1 and CDR2 from the germline V gene are SGHDT and YYEEEE. The V end lost 3 bases, the J end lost 0 bases, and 16 bases lay between the germline ends. CDR3 coding DNA: TGTGCCAGCAGCTCCGAGGGGCAGGGTTACTCTGGAAACACCATATATTTT. As protein: CASSSEGQGYSGNTIYF.